The 29 T cell receptor beta chains below come from one sample, sequenced in a study of T-cell memory formation after mild COVID-19. TCRdb re-called the 5' RACE reads with MiXCR, one entry per CDR3 protein. The sample lists 300,000 to 400,000 distinct CDR3 sequences; more than 15% were seen once. Sequenced: PBMCs or a T cell subset sorted from them (not recorded which). The source of these receptors is a man between 18 and 29 years old who had mild COVID-19 (a few samples of this study predate the infection). Cell type and time point are not known.

There are a few counts of this clonotype. The genes are TRBV5-1 and TRBJ2-2; D not resolved. Between the trimmed V and J ends, which lost 1 base and 4 bases, there was a span of 14 bases. The germline V gene has CDR1 SGHRS and CDR2 YFSETQ. The CDR3 contains 16 residues. The CDR3 bases are TGCGCCAGCAGCTTGACAGACCAAGGGATCACCGGGGAGCTGTTTTTT. It is translated as CASSLTDQGITGELFF.

This clonotype has a handful of counts. The rearrangement joins TRBV5-1 to TRBJ2-6; D not resolved. The V and J ends lost 8 bases and 2 bases respectively, with 11 bases between them. The germline CDR1 and CDR2 sequences are SGHRS and YFSETQ. CDR3 length equals 14 residues. This CDR3 is CASTQQTGANVLTF. CDR3 sequence (DNA): TGCGCCAGTACACAGCAAACTGGGGCCAACGTCCTGACTTTC.

This clonotype was seen a handful of times. This sequence joins TRBV5-8 and TRBJ1-1; D unclear. This CDR3 is 13 amino acids long. Trimming took off 6 bases at V and 0 bases at J, with 9 bases between the two ends. The V gene's germline CDR1 is SGHTS and CDR2 YDEGEE. The CDR3 nucleotides are TGTGCCAGCAACCGGGAGCTGAACACTGAAGCTTTCTTT. It encodes CASNRELNTEAFF.

V gene TRBV5-1 combines with J gene TRBJ2-7; D unresolved. This CDR3 has 16 amino acids. Trimming removed 1 base at V and 1 base at J, with 15 bases between. The germline V gene encodes CDR1 SGHRS and CDR2 YFSETQ. The DNA for the CDR3 is TGCGCCAGCAGCTTGCAGGAGACGGAGTTTTCCTACGAGCAGTACGTC. Its translation: CASSLQETEFSYEQYV.

J is TRBJ2-3 and V is TRBV6-1, with D maybe TRBD2 (5 bases). CDR1 MNHNS and CDR2 SASEGT come from the germline V gene. There are 14 residues in the CDR3. V shed 3 bases and J shed 0 bases, with 7 bases lying between them. In DNA form, the CDR3 reads TGTGCCAGCAGTGACCTAGCTAGCACAGATACGCAGTATTTT. It yields the protein CASSDLASTDTQYF.

This clonotype was recorded a few times. The chain recombines TRBV30 with TRBJ1-6; D not resolved. The CDR3 loop spans 16 amino acids. V was cut by 2 bases and J by 0 bases, with 11 bases left in between. The germline V gene encodes CDR1 GTSNPN and CDR2 SVGIG (reference sequence). The CDR3 region is CAWSLGWSSYNSPLHF. The CDR3 bases are TGTGCCTGGAGTTTGGGCTGGAGCTCCTATAATTCACCCCTCCACTTT.

This chain links TRBV6-1 with TRBJ2-1; 9 positions agree with TRBD1. This CDR3 spans 16 amino acids. Germline-derived CDR1 and CDR2 are MNHNS and SASEGT. V was pared by 6 bases and J by 3 bases, with 9 bases of the junction left unmatched. As DNA, the CDR3 is TGTGCCAGCAGGAAGGCACCGGGACAGGGCTACAATGAGCAGTTCTTC. This translates into CASRKAPGQGYNEQFF.

J is TRBJ2-3 and V is TRBV20-1, with D possibly being TRBD1 (6 bases). Germline V lookup: CDR1 DFQATT, CDR2 SNEGSKA (reference sequence). The V gene lost 4 bases and the J gene lost 4 bases, with 15 bases spanning the gap. This CDR3 has 14 residues. The CDR3 loop reads CSATGHVNADTQYF. DNA for the CDR3: TGCAGTGCTACGGGACATGTGAACGCAGATACGCAGTATTTT.

The chain recombines TRBV3-1 with TRBJ1-2; TRBD1 is a possible D gene (6 bases). The CDR3 spans 12 residues. V was pared by 0 bases and J by 11 bases, with 10 bases between. Germline loops: CDR1 LGHDT, CDR2 YNNKEL (reference sequence). The CDR3, as DNA: TGTGCCAGCAGCCAAGATCAAAGGGGGTACACCTTC. As protein: CASSQDQRGYTF. The variable domain in full, completed from reference TRBV3-1 and TRBJ1-2, reads DTAVSQTPKYLVTQMGNDKSIKCEQNLGHDTMYWYKQDSKKFLKIMFSYNNKELIINETVPNRFSPKSPDKAHLNLHINSLELGDSAVYFCASSQDQRGYTFGSGTRLTVV.

The chain employs TRBV4-3 and TRBJ2-4; D not resolved. Germline V CDR1 and CDR2: LGHNA, YSLEER. CDR3 length: 15 residues. Trimming cost V 0 bases and J 9 bases, with 15 bases left between them. The CDR3 region is CASSQEPAPRSIQYF. The CDR3 DNA follows: TGCGCCAGCAGCCAAGAGCCGGCCCCCCGGAGCATTCAGTACTTC.

This clonotype was detected a few times. The V gene is TRBV28, the J gene TRBJ2-7; D could derive from TRBD1 or TRBD2 (6 bases each). V lost 7 bases and J 3 bases, leaving 19 bases between the germline ends. This CDR3 is built from 15 residues. Germline CDR1 and CDR2: MDHEN and SYDVKM. The CDR3 sequence: CASNRRTGGDYEQYV. CDR3 in DNA: TGTGCCAGCAACCGTAGGACCGGGGGCGACTACGAGCAGTACGTC.

About this clonotype: The missing conserved phenylalanine or tryptophan at the end of this CDR3 makes a read error likely. The gene calls are TRBV7-2 and TRBJ1-5; the D gene is possibly TRBD1 (6 bases). Trimming removed 4 bases from V and 6 bases from J, with 16 bases in between. In germline, CDR1 is SGHTA, CDR2 FQGNSA. The CDR3 totals 15 residues. The CDR3 region is CASSSGARPGQPQHL. The DNA for the CDR3 is TGTGCCAGCAGCTCAGGGGCTCGACCCGGTCAGCCCCAGCATCTT.

This clonotype was observed once. The chain recombines TRBV7-9 with TRBJ1-5; tentative D call: TRBD1 (5 bases). Germline lookup yields CDR1 SEHNR and CDR2 FQNEAQ (reference sequence). The V end lost 4 bases, the J end lost 0 bases, and 10 bases lay between the germline ends. The CDR3 is 15 residues long. The CDR3 region is CASSSGSYSNQPQHF. The CDR3 DNA is TGTGCCAGCAGCTCAGGGAGTTATAGCAATCAGCCCCAGCATTTT.

The chain's CDR3 is CASSPTGWDSPLHF. Here the CDR3 DNA reads TGTGCCAGCTCACCCACGGGCTGGGACTCACCCCTCCACTTT. This chain links TRBV18 with TRBJ1-6, with D possibly TRBD1 on 5 matching bases. The CDR3 is 14 residues long. Germline V gene sequence: CDR1 KGHSH, CDR2 LQKENI. Trimming removed 3 bases at V and 10 bases at J, with 13 bases between.

This clonotype was seen more than once but under ten times. The junction differs from germline at one of its ends, possibly a read error. The V and J genes are TRBV7-7 and TRBJ2-2; D is unclear. The CDR3 is 14 amino acids. Germline values: CDR1 SSHAT, CDR2 FNYEAQ (reference sequence). CDR3 sequence: CASSQAARPGELFF. In DNA form, the CDR3 reads TGTGCTAGCAGCCAAGCCGCCCGGCCCGGGGAGCTGTTTTTT.

The genes are TRBV6-5 and TRBJ1-6, with no clear D. V was trimmed by 5 bases and J by 8 bases, leaving 7 bases between them. CDR1 and CDR2 (germline): MNHEY, SVGAGI. The CDR3 has 12 amino acids. This CDR3 reads CASSPVDSPLHF. The CDR3 bases are TGTGCCAGCAGTCCGGTCGATTCACCCCTCCACTTT.

This chain links TRBV29-1 with TRBJ1-1; 7 nucleotides align to TRBD1. The CDR3 has 16 amino acids. Germline CDR1 SQVTM, CDR2 ANQGSEA. V dropped 3 bases and J dropped 0; count of bases not matched to a gene: 10. In DNA, the CDR3 is TGCAGCGTTGACCTTGCCAGGGGGGCGGTGAACACTGAAGCTTTCTTT. It is translated as CSVDLARGAVNTEAFF.

This clonotype was counted ten times or more. This chain connects TRBV7-3 to TRBJ2-1; D unresolved. CDR1 SGHTA and CDR2 FQGTGA come from the germline V gene. V dropped 5 bases and J dropped 4 bases, with 9 bases sitting between them. CDR3 length: 13 amino acids. CDR3 region: CASSPPPYNEQFF. The CDR3 DNA reads as TGTGCCAGCAGCCCCCCCCCTTACAATGAGCAGTTCTTC.

This clonotype was recorded many times. This rearrangement joins TRBV4-1 to TRBJ1-5, with a possible D match to TRBD1 (5 bases). This CDR3 has 15 amino acids. V was shortened by 2 bases and J by 0 bases, with 8 bases between the two germline ends. Germline loops: CDR1 MGHRA, CDR2 YSYEKL. The CDR3 loop is CASSQRRVSNQPQHF. The CDR3 DNA is TGCGCCAGCAGCCAACGCAGGGTTAGCAATCAGCCCCAGCATTTT.

This clonotype showed up many times. This chain joins TRBV3-1 and TRBJ1-1; D is ambiguous. The CDR3 loop spans 13 amino acids. Germline CDR1 and CDR2: LGHDT and YNNKEL (reference sequence). Trimming pared 2 bases from V and 1 base from J, leaving 5 bases between. The CDR3 region has the DNA TGTGCCAGCAGCCAACGCCAGAACACTGAAGCTTTCTTT. Translation gives CASSQRQNTEAFF.

This chain connects TRBV7-9 to TRBJ2-7, with 11 bases aligning to TRBD1. V trimming: 7 bases; J trimming: 4 bases; junction bases outside the gene matches: 30. CDR1 SEHNR and CDR2 FQNEAQ come from the germline V gene (reference sequence). This CDR3 is built from 22 residues. DNA of the CDR3: TGTGCCAGCACCGACCCCGCCCGGACAGGGGGCGCTGGAAGAGTACCACGTTACGAGCAGTACTTC. Its protein product is CASTDPARTGGAGRVPRYEQYF. Using reference TRBV7-9 and TRBJ2-7 for the parts outside the CDR3, the full variable domain is DTGVSQNPRHKITKRGQNVTFRCDPISEHNRLYWYRQTLGQGPEFLTYFQNEAQLEKSRLLSDRFSAERPKGSFSTLEIQRTEQGDSAMYLCASTDPARTGGAGRVPRYEQYFGPGTRLTVT.

The chain recombines TRBV11-2 with TRBJ2-3, with TRBD2 matching 12 bases. The CDR3 consists of 17 residues. Germline V gives CDR1 SGHAT, CDR2 FQNNGV. The ends lost 4 bases at V and 2 bases at J; junction bases unmatched: 7. CDR3: CASSSLTSGGPTDTQYF. CDR3 nucleotide sequence: TGTGCCAGCAGCTCCCTAACTAGCGGGGGGCCCACAGATACGCAGTATTTT.

This clonotype was detected ten times or more. The chain uses TRBV5-1 and TRBJ1-1; D might be TRBD1 (5 bases). Looked up from germline, CDR1 is SGHRS and CDR2 is YFSETQ. V was cut by 2 bases and J by 4 bases, with 9 bases left in between. This CDR3 contains 13 residues. In DNA, the CDR3 is TGCGCCAGCAGCTTCCAGGGTCTCACTGAAGCTTTCTTT. The encoded protein is CASSFQGLTEAFF.

This clonotype appeared a few times. The V gene is TRBV10-3, the J gene TRBJ2-2; 14 bases fit TRBD2. With 6 bases clipped from V and 0 bases from J, the junction kept 6 bases outside the gene matches. The CDR3 spans 18 residues. The germline V gene has CDR1 ENHRY and CDR2 SYGVKD. The CDR3 region has the DNA TGTGCCATCAGGTGGACTAGCGGGGGGATCTCGAACACCGGGGAGCTGTTTTTT. Translation gives CAIRWTSGGISNTGELFF.

The gene calls are TRBV12-3 or TRBV12-4 and TRBJ2-1; possible D gene TRBD1, 6 bases. Trimming took off 7 bases at V and 6 bases at J, with 16 bases between the two ends. The CDR3 covers 14 residues. In nucleotides, the CDR3 is TGTGCCAGCACCCTCGGACAGCCCAGCAATGAGCAGTTCTTC. Its protein is CASTLGQPSNEQFF.

The J gene is TRBJ1-5, the V gene TRBV5-1; D gene ambiguous. With 0 bases removed from V and 6 bases from J, the gap between germline ends came to 10 bases. From germline, CDR1 is SGHRS and CDR2 YFSETQ. This CDR3 comprises 14 residues. CDR3 in DNA: TGCGCCAGCAGCTTGGATCCGGGAGGTCAGCCCCAGCATTTT. Its translation is CASSLDPGGQPQHF.

In its sample, this clonotype was seen many times. The rearrangement links TRBV5-1 to TRBJ2-2, with D perhaps being TRBD1 or TRBD2 (5 bases each). The CDR3 sequence is 16 residues long. Trimming removed 7 bases from V and 2 bases from J, with 18 bases in between. The germline gives CDR1 SGHRS, CDR2 YFSETQ. DNA of the CDR3: TGCGCCAGCTCCCCGAGGGGTGGCCTTAACACCGGGGAGCTGTTTTTT. It specifies CASSPRGGLNTGELFF.

The count of this clonotype is one. The V gene is TRBV19, the J gene TRBJ1-1; a possible D gene is TRBD1 (6 bases). Germline V gives CDR1 LNHDA, CDR2 SQIVND (reference sequence). Deletions cut 5 bases from V and 3 bases from J, with 16 bases between. The CDR3 runs to 15 residues. The CDR3 DNA follows: TGTGCCAGTAGTTCACTCCAGGGGATAGACACTGAAGCTTTCTTT. Translating it yields CASSSLQGIDTEAFF.

This clonotype was detected ten times or more. The chain couples TRBV29-1 to TRBJ1-2, with 8 bases aligning to TRBD1. Germline V lookup: CDR1 SQVTM, CDR2 ANQGSEA. The CDR3 length is 12 residues. After removal of 5 bases from V and 7 bases from J, the junction contained 6 bases not matched to a gene. The CDR3 DNA reads TGCAGCGTTTCGGACAGGGCTTCTGGCTACACCTTC. Its translation: CSVSDRASGYTF.